The rows below give T cell receptor beta chains drawn from one sample of a study of cytomegalovirus exposure and HLA in healthy donors. Some clones are missing from TCRdb's copy, which holds only in-frame ones; the method was immunoSEQ multiplex PCR. Of some 86,000 clones in the sample, roughly 77% are singletons; the top ten hold 14% to 15%. The sequenced sample was PBMCs. The receptors originated from a woman aged 40 to 49 in good health and CMV-seropositive. Each CDR3 is given with its conserved first and last residue. The D gene is left open where the match is weak. Only some rows state a clone size, as once, few, many or a class for expanded clones.

v_call	clone_size	j_call	d_call	cdr3_aa	cdr3_nt
TRBV5-1	NA	TRBJ2-7	TRBD2	CASSLGGSGGTAQYF	TGCGCCAGCAGCTTGGGGGGGAGCGGGGGGACTGCGCAGTACTTC
TRBV28	NA	TRBJ2-7	TRBD1	CASRRTGNRLTNEQYF	TGTGCCAGCAGAAGGACAGGGAACCGACTGACTAATGAGCAGTACTTC
TRBV19	NA	TRBJ1-6	NA	CASSNGGNSPLHF	TGTGCCAGTAGTAACGGCGGTAATTCACCCCTCCACTTT
TRBV18	NA	TRBJ1-2	NA	CASSPDTDTNYGYTF	TGTGCCAGCTCACCCGACACGGATACTAACTATGGCTACACCTTC
TRBV18	few	TRBJ1-2	TRBD1	CASSPPGQGSGYTF	TGTGCCAGCTCACCACCGGGACAGGGCTCTGGCTACACCTTC
TRBV7-9	NA	TRBJ2-5	TRBD2	CASSFDGGETQYF	TGTGCCAGCAGTTTTGACGGGGGGGAGACCCAGTACTTC
TRBV7-2	NA	TRBJ2-3	TRBD2	CASSVRAGRADTQYF	TGTGCCAGCAGCGTTCGGGCGGGGAGGGCAGATACGCAGTATTTT
TRBV5-1	NA	TRBJ2-5	NA	CASSTQSEETQYF	TGCGCCAGCAGCACCCAATCCGAGGAGACCCAGTACTTC
TRBV18	NA	TRBJ2-7	TRBD1	CASSTPDRRRIGGEQYF	TGTGCCAGCTCAACACCGGACAGGAGAAGGATCGGCGGCGAGCAGTACTTC
TRBV28	NA	TRBJ2-7	TRBD1	CASSTSGTGRYEQYF	TGTGCCAGCAGTACCTCCGGGACAGGAAGGTACGAGCAGTACTTC
TRBV4-2	NA	TRBJ2-5	TRBD2	CASRGGREETQYF	TGTGCCAGCAGAGGAGGGAGGGAAGAGACCCAGTACTTC
TRBV5-1	NA	TRBJ2-1	NA	CASSTGLVYNEQFF	TGCGCCAGCAGCACCGGACTGGTCTACAATGAGCAGTTCTTC
TRBV28	NA	TRBJ2-7	TRBD2	CAGSGRAEMQYF	TGTGCCGGTAGCGGGAGGGCCGAAATGCAGTACTTC
TRBV5-1	NA	TRBJ1-1	NA	CASSLAQNTEAFF	TGCGCCAGCAGCTTGGCTCAGAATACTGAAGCTTTCTTT
TRBV7-3	NA	TRBJ1-1	NA	CASSEGDTEAFF	TGTGCCAGCAGCGAAGGGGACACTGAAGCTTTCTTT
TRBV5-1	NA	TRBJ2-3	TRBD1	CASSLGDRDLRTQYF	TGCGCCAGCAGCTTGGGGGACAGGGACCTCCGTACGCAGTATTTT
TRBV14	NA	TRBJ2-5	TRBD1	CASSVRDRETQYF	TGTGCCAGCAGCGTACGGGACAGAGAGACCCAGTACTTC
TRBV28	NA	TRBJ1-3	NA	CASSPEGTTGNTIYF	TGTGCCAGCAGCCCCGAAGGGACAACTGGAAACACCATATATTTT
TRBV9	NA	TRBJ1-2	TRBD1	CASSQGDSSIYGYTF	TGTGCCAGCAGCCAGGGGGACTCCTCTATCTATGGCTACACCTTC
TRBV29-1	NA	TRBJ2-1	NA	CSITDISYNEQFF	TGCAGCATAACGGACATATCCTACAATGAGCAGTTCTTC
TRBV10-3	NA	TRBJ2-5	NA	CAISGEKRETQYF	TGTGCCATCAGTGGAGAGAAGAGAGAGACCCAGTACTTC
TRBV5-1	NA	TRBJ1-2	NA	CASSPPADGYTF	TGCGCCAGCAGCCCCCCGGCGGATGGCTACACCTTC
TRBV28	NA	TRBJ1-4	TRBD1	CASHADRGLIEKLFF	TGTGCCAGCCACGCCGACAGGGGGCTAATTGAAAAACTGTTTTTT
TRBV28	NA	TRBJ1-2	TRBD1	CASSLGTGNGYTF	TGTGCCAGCAGTCTCGGGACAGGGAATGGCTACACCTTC
TRBV5-1	NA	TRBJ2-7	TRBD1	CASSLGDSAHYEQYF	TGCGCCAGCAGCCTGGGGGACAGCGCCCACTACGAGCAGTACTTC
TRBV28	once	TRBJ1-1	NA	CASSLLRDTEAFF	TGTGCCAGCAGTTTACTACGGGACACTGAAGCTTTCTTT